The 24 T cell receptor beta chains below were found in one sample sequenced in a study of CD8+ T cells in alopecia areata. This sample's treatment: oral pan-JAK inhibitor, 5-10 mg twice daily. It was cDNA, reverse transcribed from extracted RNA, that served as the sequencing template. Some clones are missing from TCRdb's copy, which holds only in-frame ones; the method was immunoSEQ multiplex PCR. The sample lists around 200,000 clones; 45% to 65% were seen once. Sequences were derived from CD4+ T cells sorted from blood, sampled at week 4, from a patient treated with tofacitinib. All receptors come from a human donor with alopecia areata.

This clone was counted between two and nine times. V usage is TRBV29-1 and J usage is TRBJ1-1, with 7 bases aligning to TRBD1. Germline lookup yields CDR1 SQVTM and CDR2 ANQGSEA. The CDR3 length is 13 residues. Germline trimming cut 1 base from V and 11 bases from J; bases unmatched to any gene: 10. The CDR3 DNA reads TGCAGCGTTGAAGTGGGCAGGGGGGCCGGGGCTTTCTTT. As protein: CSVEVGRGAGAFF.

The chain recombines TRBV5-1 with TRBJ2-2, with D hard to call. Trimming left V 0 bases short and J 5 bases short, with 11 bases between. The germline V gene has CDR1 SGHRS and CDR2 YFSETQ. The length of the CDR3 is 15 residues. The CDR3 DNA reads as TGCGCCAGCAGCTTGGCGGCAGGATCTACCGGGGAGCTGTTTTTT. Residues: CASSLAAGSTGELFF.

V gene TRBV18 combines with J gene TRBJ2-7; D is possibly TRBD1 (5 bases). The CDR3 is 16 amino acids. The germline V gene encodes CDR1 KGHSH and CDR2 LQKENI. The V and J ends lost 3 bases and 5 bases respectively, with 20 bases between them. CDR3 in amino acids: CASSPTTGSFLHEQYF. The CDR3 bases are TGTGCCAGCTCACCCACCACAGGTTCGTTCCTCCACGAGCAGTACTTC.

The J gene is TRBJ2-1, the V gene TRBV7-2; 15 nucleotides match TRBD2. CDR3 length: 19 amino acids. Germline V CDR1 and CDR2: SGHTA, FQGNSA. V gave up 0 bases and J gave up 0 bases; unmatched junction bases: 3. The CDR3 region is CASSLALGLAGGSYNEQFF. The CDR3 nucleotides read TGTGCCAGCAGCTTAGCGTTGGGACTAGCGGGAGGCTCCTACAATGAGCAGTTCTTC.

This chain uses TRBV4-1 with TRBJ2-1; D possibly corresponds to TRBD1 (6 bases). The CDR3 runs to 13 residues. Trimming took off 3 bases at V and 8 bases at J, with 11 bases between the two ends. Per germline, CDR1 MGHRA and CDR2 YSYEKL. The CDR3 DNA reads as TGCGCCAGCAGCCAGACAGGAGGATATGAGCAGTTCTTC. This encodes CASSQTGGYEQFF.

In its sample, this clone was seen a few times. The chain is built from TRBV7-2 and TRBJ2-5, with D unresolved. The CDR3 is 14 residues long. The V end was cut by 0 bases, the J end by 6 bases, with 11 bases between. Per germline, CDR1 SGHTA and CDR2 FQGNSA. CDR3 amino acids: CASSLAPTGQTQYF. The CDR3, as DNA: TGTGCCAGCAGCTTAGCCCCGACTGGACAGACCCAGTACTTC.

The genes are TRBV19 and TRBJ2-5; D unresolved. The CDR3 has 12 residues. Germline loops: CDR1 LNHDA, CDR2 SQIVND (reference sequence). Trimming left V 7 bases short and J 1 base short, with 7 bases between. The CDR3, as DNA: TGTGCCAGTACCGGAGCCCAAGAGACCCAGTACTTC. This encodes CASTGAQETQYF.

The gene calls are TRBV29-1 and TRBJ2-3; 11 bases are a match to TRBD2. The CDR3 is made up of 14 amino acids. The junction had 0 bases not matched to a gene; V was cut back by 4 bases and J by 0 bases. The germline CDR1 and CDR2 sequences are SQVTM and ANQGSEA. The CDR3 nucleotides read TGCAGCGTTGGGACTAGCGGGAGCACAGATACGCAGTATTTT. Its protein is CSVGTSGSTDTQYF.

This clone was observed a few times. The rearrangement joins TRBV28 to TRBJ2-1, with D possibly matching TRBD2 (6 bases). V lost 3 bases, J lost 9 bases, and 18 bases lay in between. In germline, CDR1 is MDHEN, CDR2 SYDVKM. The CDR3 sequence is 15 residues long. CDR3 coding DNA: TGTGCCAGCAGTTTTGCTGCGCGGGGCACTAGTGAGCAGTTCTTC. This encodes CASSFAARGTSEQFF.

The chain combines TRBV7-2 with TRBJ1-5, with unresolved D. From germline, CDR1 is SGHTA and CDR2 FQGNSA. V was pared by 6 bases and J by 7 bases, with 13 bases between. The CDR3 is 13 residues long. CDR3 DNA: TGTGCCAGCAGTCCTTTTAGGCGACAGCCCCAGCATTTT. Translation: CASSPFRRQPQHF.

The rearrangement joins TRBV10-3 to TRBJ1-1; D uncertain. This CDR3 is 13 amino acids long. Trimming pared 0 bases from V and 8 bases from J, leaving 10 bases between. In germline, CDR1 is ENHRY, CDR2 SYGVKD. This CDR3 reads CAISESRLTEAFF. DNA of the CDR3: TGTGCCATCAGTGAGTCCCGTCTAACAGAAGCTTTCTTT.

A note on this clone: This CDR3 is also generated by other DNA sequences in the sample. This rearrangement joins TRBV29-1 to TRBJ2-2; D is ambiguous. The CDR3 has 12 amino acids. Per germline, CDR1 SQVTM and CDR2 ANQGSEA. V gave up 4 bases and J gave up 2 bases, with 5 bases separating them. CDR3 protein: CSVVPNTGELFF. CDR3 DNA: TGCAGCGTTGTACCCAACACCGGGGAGCTGTTTTTT.

This clone occurred a few times. V gene TRBV29-1 combines with J gene TRBJ2-5; D is unclear. CDR1 and CDR2 (germline): SQVTM, ANQGSEA. The CDR3 covers 12 residues. V was shortened by 8 bases and J by 5 bases, with 15 bases between the two germline ends. The CDR3 region has the DNA TGCAGCATAGACGGGTCTCGGGAGACCCAGTACTTC. Amino acid sequence: CSIDGSRETQYF.

A single count supports this clone. The chain recombines TRBV30 with TRBJ2-1; TRBD1 might be the D (7 bases). V lost 3 bases, J lost 10 bases, and 13 bases lay in between. The CDR3 totals 12 residues. Germline values: CDR1 GTSNPN, CDR2 SVGIG (reference sequence). CDR3 sequence reads: CAWSLRGDEQFF. Written as DNA, the CDR3 is TGTGCCTGGAGCCTCAGGGGGGACGAGCAGTTCTTC.

Comment on this clone: Other nucleotide sequences in the sample specify the same CDR3. CDR3 sequence: CSVARGETQYF. CDR3 sequence (DNA): TGCAGCGTTGCACGGGGAGAGACCCAGTACTTC. This sequence joins TRBV29-1 and TRBJ2-5, with D perhaps matching TRBD2 (5 bases). Germline assignment: CDR1 SQVTM and CDR2 ANQGSEA. The ends were cut back, 4 bases at V and 4 bases at J, with 7 bases in the middle. The CDR3 loop spans 11 amino acids.

The V call is TRBV29-1, the J call TRBJ1-4; D gene ambiguous. Trimming removed 7 bases from V and 6 bases from J, with 12 bases in between. The CDR3 has 12 residues. Germline V gives CDR1 SQVTM, CDR2 ANQGSEA. The CDR3 sequence is CSGEGRDEKLFF. The CDR3 DNA follows: TGCAGCGGAGAAGGGCGGGATGAAAAACTGTTTTTT. The full variable domain, rest sourced from reference TRBV29-1 and TRBJ1-4, is SAVISQKPSRDICQRGTSLTIQCQVDSQVTMMFWYRQQPGQSLTLIATANQGSEATYESGFVIDKFPISRPNLTFSTLTVSNMSPEDSSIYLCSGEGRDEKLFFGSGTQLSVL.

This sequence joins TRBV20-1 and TRBJ2-1; D is unclear. Germline assignment: CDR1 DFQATT and CDR2 SNEGSKA (reference sequence). V lost 4 bases and J 4 bases, leaving 5 bases between the germline ends. The CDR3 is made up of 11 amino acids. The CDR3 spells CSATEYNEQFF. The CDR3 DNA follows: TGCAGTGCTACAGAGTACAATGAGCAGTTCTTC.

In its sample, this clone was seen once. The chain recombines TRBV29-1 with TRBJ2-7; D perhaps matches TRBD1 (6 bases). The CDR3 runs 13 residues. From germline, CDR1 is SQVTM and CDR2 ANQGSEA. Between the trimmed V and J ends, which lost 7 bases and 3 bases, there was a span of 16 bases. CDR3 bases: TGCAGCGGTGTGGGGACAACGGGCTACGAGCAGTACTTC. It yields the protein CSGVGTTGYEQYF.

The chain uses TRBV30 and TRBJ2-3; tentative D call: TRBD1 (6 bases). Per germline, CDR1 GTSNPN and CDR2 SVGIG (reference sequence). The ends were cut back, 0 bases at V and 9 bases at J, with 10 bases in the middle. CDR3 length: 12 residues. The CDR3 is CAWSVQGNTQYF. The CDR3 DNA reads TGTGCCTGGAGTGTACAGGGTAACACGCAGTATTTT.

The chain couples TRBV28 to TRBJ2-5; perhaps TRBD2 as D (6 bases). The germline CDR1 and CDR2 sequences are MDHEN and SYDVKM. This CDR3 contains 15 residues. Trimming took off 2 bases at V and 5 bases at J, with 15 bases between the two ends. CDR3 region: CASSLGGAGRETQYF. In DNA, the CDR3 is TGTGCCAGCAGTTTAGGTGGGGCGGGACGGGAGACCCAGTACTTC.

The chain uses TRBV29-1 and TRBJ2-3, with D unclear. The CDR3 consists of 11 residues. Trimming shortened V by 4 bases and J by 6 bases, and 8 bases separated the two germline ends. CDR1 SQVTM and CDR2 ANQGSEA come from the germline V gene. The DNA for the CDR3 is TGCAGCGTTGGCCAATCGGATACGCAGTATTTT. Translated, it gives CSVGQSDTQYF.

The rearrangement joins TRBV29-1 to TRBJ2-4; the D gene could be TRBD1 or TRBD2 (6 bases each). The CDR3 length is 13 residues. The V gene's germline CDR1 is SQVTM and CDR2 ANQGSEA. Trimming took 7 bases from V and 1 from J, leaving 11 bases between them. CDR3: CSGRGGAKNIQYF. The DNA for the CDR3 is TGCAGCGGCCGAGGGGGGGCCAAAAACATTCAGTACTTC.

The chain recombines TRBV4-1 with TRBJ2-6; 9 positions match TRBD2. The CDR3 spans 19 residues. J gave up 0 bases and V 1 base, and 7 bases lay outside the gene matches. Germline CDR1 is MGHRA and CDR2 is YSYEKL. CDR3 bases: TGCGCCAGCAGCCAAGTCAGTCGTAGCGGGAGCTCTGGGGCCAACGTCCTGACTTTC. Translating it yields CASSQVSRSGSSGANVLTF.

The rearrangement joins TRBV30 to TRBJ2-7; possible D gene TRBD1, 5 bases. CDR3 length equals 15 residues. Trimming removed 2 bases from V and 0 bases from J, with 14 bases in between. Germline assignment: CDR1 GTSNPN and CDR2 SVGIG (reference sequence). CDR3 DNA: TGTGCCTGGAGTCCAGGACAAGAGAGCTCCTACGAGCAGTACTTC. It encodes CAWSPGQESSYEQYF.